Each of the 17 T cell receptor beta chains below was sequenced from the same sample in a study of blood T cell repertoires in COVID-19. Clones were sequenced by immunoSEQ multiplex PCR, and TCRdb holds only the in-frame ones, with some missing. Of 100,000 to 120,000 clones in the sample, around nine tenths were seen once. What was sequenced was peripheral blood. Receptors were obtained from a woman aged 70-85 years who had recovered from COVID-19.

The V and J genes are TRBV29-1 and TRBJ2-5; D not certain. Looked up from germline, CDR1 is SQVTM and CDR2 is ANQGSEA. The ends were cut back, 5 bases at V and 3 bases at J, with 7 bases in the middle. CDR3 length equals 11 residues. The CDR3 protein is CSVNSEETQYF. The CDR3 region has the DNA TGCAGCGTTAACAGTGAAGAGACCCAGTACTTC.

V gene TRBV10-2 combines with J gene TRBJ1-3, with unresolved D. Germline V gene lookup returns CDR1 WSHSY and CDR2 SAAADI. V lost 7 bases to trimming and J lost 4 bases, with 5 bases between them. CDR3 size: 11 residues. CDR3 region: CASTEGNTIYF. CDR3 coding DNA: TGCGCCAGCACCGAGGGAAACACCATATATTTT.

This rearrangement joins TRBV18 to TRBJ2-7; perhaps TRBD2 as D (5 bases). Trimming took off 1 base at V and 0 bases at J, with 10 bases between the two ends. This CDR3 is built from 15 residues. Germline V CDR1 and CDR2: KGHSH, LQKENI. CDR3 sequence: CASSPRPGYSYEQYF. CDR3 bases: TGTGCCAGCTCACCACGTCCGGGGTACTCCTACGAGCAGTACTTC.

The J gene is TRBJ2-5, the V gene TRBV9, with a tentative D call TRBD1 (5 bases). The V and J ends lost 0 bases and 1 base respectively, with 10 bases between them. There are 15 residues in the CDR3. The germline V gene encodes CDR1 SGDLS and CDR2 YYNGEE. Here the CDR3 DNA reads TGTGCCAGCAGCGTAGCTCAGGGTTTCCAAGAGACCCAGTACTTC. The encoded protein is CASSVAQGFQETQYF.

Only one count was recorded for this clone. The chain is built from TRBV19 and TRBJ2-5, with 9 bases fitting TRBD1. From germline, CDR1 is LNHDA and CDR2 SQIVND (reference sequence). The CDR3 runs to 14 residues. The V segment lost 4 bases and the J segment 4 bases; nucleotides outside the gene matches: 4. CDR3 region: CASSTRQGVETQYF. CDR3 bases: TGTGCCAGTAGTACTCGACAGGGGGTAGAGACCCAGTACTTC.

V is TRBV25-1 and J is TRBJ2-1; a possible D gene is TRBD2 (5 bases). CDR3 length: 14 amino acids. Between the trimmed V and J ends, which lost 4 bases and 5 bases, there was a span of 12 bases. CDR1 MGHDK and CDR2 SYGVNS come from the germline V gene. The chain's CDR3 is CASSGTRYDNEQFF. CDR3 nucleotide sequence: TGTGCCAGCAGTGGAACTAGGTACGACAATGAGCAGTTCTTC.

The CDR3 sequence: CASSLEGETQYF. The CDR3 DNA reads as TGTGCCAGCAGCTTGGAGGGGGAGACCCAGTACTTC. The V call is TRBV5-6, the J call TRBJ2-5; TRBD1 is a possible D gene (5 bases). The V end lost 0 bases, the J end lost 5 bases, and 5 bases lay between the germline ends. Germline loops: CDR1 SGHDT, CDR2 YYEEEE. CDR3 length: 12 amino acids.

There are a few counts of this clone. This chain joins TRBV7-9 and TRBJ2-7; D possibly corresponds to TRBD2 (5 bases). Germline V gene sequence: CDR1 SEHNR, CDR2 FQNEAQ (reference sequence). The CDR3 length is 13 residues. Deletions cut 5 bases from V and 12 bases from J, with 20 bases between. The CDR3 nucleotides are TGTGCCAGCAGCCGAGGGCGGTCGGAACTCCGGTACTTC. Residues: CASSRGRSELRYF.

V and J are TRBV3-1 (or the pseudogene TRBV3-2) and TRBJ2-1; 8 nucleotides align to TRBD2. V gave up 1 base and J gave up 7 bases; unmatched junction bases: 6. Germline V gene sequence: CDR1 LGHDT, CDR2 YNNKEL (reference sequence). The CDR3 runs 15 residues. The CDR3 here is CASSQVGSGSNEQFF. CDR3 bases: TGTGCCAGCAGCCAAGTAGGGAGCGGGAGTAATGAGCAGTTCTTC.

The chain couples TRBV7-8 to TRBJ1-5; TRBD1 might be the D (6 bases). The CDR3 is 15 amino acids. Trimming took 5 bases from V and 3 from J, leaving 14 bases between them. Per the germline V gene, CDR1 is SGHVS and CDR2 is FQNEAQ. The CDR3 loop is CASSRSGTLNQPQHF. The CDR3 region has the DNA TGTGCCAGCAGCCGAAGCGGGACACTCAATCAGCCCCAGCATTTT.

This clone has more than one count but fewer than ten. This chain joins TRBV24-1 and TRBJ2-5, with D perhaps TRBD2 (6 bases). This CDR3 is built from 13 residues. Between the trimmed V and J ends, which lost 4 bases and 5 bases, there was a span of 10 bases. Germline V gene data show CDR1 as KGHDR and CDR2 as SFDVKD. For the CDR3, the DNA is TGTGCCACCAGTGAGGGGGGACCGGAGACCCAGTACTTC. Protein: CATSEGGPETQYF.

This clone was counted between two and nine times. The V call is TRBV5-4, the J call TRBJ1-5; 7 positions agree with TRBD1. The CDR3 totals 14 residues. After removal of 4 bases from V and 3 bases from J, the junction contained 4 bases not matched to a gene. Germline V CDR1 and CDR2: SGHNT, YYREEE (reference sequence). The CDR3 region has the DNA TGTGCCAGCAGCATACAGGGGTCCAATCAGCCCCAGCATTTT. Translated, it gives CASSIQGSNQPQHF.

This chain connects TRBV19 to TRBJ2-3; D perhaps matches TRBD2 (6 bases). Trimming removed 2 bases from V and 8 bases from J, with 17 bases in between. Germline V gene sequence: CDR1 LNHDA, CDR2 SQIVND (reference sequence). The CDR3 length is 15 residues. CDR3 nucleotide sequence: TGTGCCAGTAGTATAATGAAGACCGGAGGGAGTACGCAGTATTTT. This sequence encodes CASSIMKTGGSTQYF.

The chain uses TRBV15 and TRBJ2-3; 8 positions match TRBD2. CDR3 length: 16 residues. Trimming removed 0 bases from V and 3 bases from J; junction bases left unmatched: 5. Germline V gives CDR1 LNHNV, CDR2 YYDKDF (reference sequence). CDR3 region: CATSRDLAGGTDTQYF. CDR3 nucleotides: TGTGCCACCAGCAGAGATTTGGCGGGAGGAACAGATACGCAGTATTTT.

The rearrangement links TRBV6-5 to TRBJ2-1, with D possibly matching TRBD2 (6 bases). The CDR3 has 15 residues. V was trimmed by 10 bases and J by 7 bases, leaving 23 bases between them. Germline assignment: CDR1 MNHEY and CDR2 SVGAGI. CDR3 amino acids: CATRWGLAAQNEQFF. CDR3 coding DNA: TGTGCCACTCGCTGGGGATTAGCGGCCCAGAATGAGCAGTTCTTC.

This clone was seen only a few times. V and J are TRBV11-2 and TRBJ2-2; D remains ambiguous. The CDR3 totals 12 residues. Trimming shortened V by 5 bases and J by 2 bases, and 3 bases separated the two germline ends. The germline V gene has CDR1 SGHAT and CDR2 FQNNGV. CDR3 in DNA: TGTGCCAGCAGCCCAAACACCGGGGAGCTGTTTTTT. This encodes CASSPNTGELFF.

CDR3 coding DNA: TGTGCCATCGGCCCTAGCGGGGGGCCGGACGAGCAGTACTTC. Translating it yields CAIGPSGGPDEQYF. This chain joins TRBV10-3 and TRBJ2-7; 11 nucleotides agree with TRBD2. Looked up from germline, CDR1 is ENHRY and CDR2 is SYGVKD. With V trimmed by 8 bases and J by 5 bases, 8 bases remained unmatched. CDR3 length equals 14 residues.